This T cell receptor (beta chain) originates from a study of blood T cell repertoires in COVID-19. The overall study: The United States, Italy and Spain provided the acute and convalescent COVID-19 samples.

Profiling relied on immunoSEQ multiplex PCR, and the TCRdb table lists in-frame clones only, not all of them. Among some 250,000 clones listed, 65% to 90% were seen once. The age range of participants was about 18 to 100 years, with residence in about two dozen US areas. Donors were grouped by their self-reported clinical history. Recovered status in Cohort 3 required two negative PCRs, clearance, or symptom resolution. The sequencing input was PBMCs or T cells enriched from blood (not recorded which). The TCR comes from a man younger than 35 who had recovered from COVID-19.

As DNA, the CDR3 is TGTGCCAGCAGCTTGGTTCTAGCGGGGGGATTGGAGACCCAGTACTTC. Its protein is CASSLVLAGGLETQYF. V gene TRBV5-4 combines with J gene TRBJ2-5; 11 bases are a match to TRBD2. The V gene end was trimmed by 0 bases and the J gene end by 5 bases; junction bases not matched to a gene: 6. Germline V gives CDR1 SGHNT, CDR2 YYREEE (reference sequence). The CDR3 spans 16 residues.